Listed below are T cell receptor beta chains from one sample, sequenced in a study of response to subunit inactivated influenza vaccine. TCRdb re-called the RT-PCR reads through MiXCR, storing one row per CDR3 protein. The sample includes roughly 700,000 distinct CDR3 sequences, approximately 15% of them seen just once. This specimen was PBMCs from blood, taken approximately 13 days after vaccination. These receptors were collected from a man aged 50-59 years who received an inactivated influenza vaccine. Both conserved end residues are part of each CDR3. Fields, in order: clone size, V gene, J gene, D gene, CDR3 DNA, CDR3 protein. The D gene is left open where the match is weak. Not every row has a clone size; where given, it reads once, few, many or a size class.

.,TRBV12-3/TRBV12-4,TRBJ1-5,.,TGTGCCAGCAGTTTTAGTCTCCAGCCCCAGCATTTT,CASSFSLQPQHF
many,TRBV27,TRBJ1-5,TRBD1,TGTGCCAGCAGTTTAGAAGGGGGCGGTCAGCCCCAGCATTTT,CASSLEGGGQPQHF
few,TRBV6-2/TRBV6-3,TRBJ2-3,.,TGTGCCAGCAGTTCCGATCGGACGGACAACACAGATACGCAGTATTTT,CASSSDRTDNTDTQYF
.,TRBV27,TRBJ1-4,.,TGTGCCAGCAGTCTACAGAACCAGAATGAAAAACTGTTTTTT,CASSLQNQNEKLFF
.,TRBV2,TRBJ1-2,TRBD1,TGTGCCAGCAGGCAGCGCACAGGGGGACTTTCTATCGGCTACACCTTC,CASRQRTGGLSIGYTF
few,TRBV10-2,TRBJ2-5,TRBD1,TGCGCCAGCAGTGAGCCGACAGGGGAGACCCAGTACTTC,CASSEPTGETQYF
few,TRBV20-1,TRBJ2-7,.,TGCAGTGCTAACCCTAGAACCTACGAGCAGTACTTC,CSANPRTYEQYF
few,TRBV29-1,TRBJ2-2,.,TGCAGCGTGGAAAGGTTTCCTAGAGATTCTCCCGGGGAGCTGTTTTTT,CSVERFPRDSPGELFF
.,TRBV28,TRBJ2-7,TRBD1,TGTGCCAGGCTAAGAAGGGGGCTATGTTTTCTTATCTACGAGCAGTACTTC,CARLRRGLCFLIYEQYF
few,TRBV12-3/TRBV12-4,TRBJ2-5,.,TGTGCCAGCAGTTTAGGAGTGGGGGCGCGAGAGACCCAGTACTTC,CASSLGVGARETQYF
.,TRBV7-6,TRBJ2-3,TRBD2,TGTGCCAGCAGCTTAGCTAGCGGGGGGGCGGTGGGCACAGATACGCAGTATTTT,CASSLASGGAVGTDTQYF
few,TRBV6-1,TRBJ2-1,.,TGTGCCAGCAGGAAGGGAACATCCTACAATGAGCAGTTCTTC,CASRKGTSYNEQFF
few,TRBV7-8,TRBJ1-1,.,TGTGCCAGCAGCTTATATTCCGAGGTGGACACTGAAGCTTTCTTT,CASSLYSEVDTEAFF
.,TRBV20-1,TRBJ2-1,.,TGCAGTGCTAGGTCGCCGCGGACCCCCCAGTACAATGAGCAGTTCTTC,CSARSPRTPQYNEQFF
few,TRBV7-2,TRBJ2-5,TRBD1,TGTGCCAGCAGCCCCCTGGGACAGGGAGGACACTTC,CASSPLGQGGHF